This T cell receptor beta chain was profiled in a study of blood T cell repertoires in COVID-19. Across the study: Italy, Spain and the United States were the sources of the convalescent and acute COVID-19 samples. From T cells, B-cell-depleted T cells, or PBMCs came the material, which was cDNA or gDNA.

Comments on this clone: The junction departs from the called germline gene at one end, perhaps through a read error.

Germline loops: CDR1 LNHDA, CDR2 SQIVND (reference sequence). CDR3 length equals 16 residues. Produced via immunoSEQ multiplex PCR; TCRdb's table is partial and in-frame only. The sample includes under 200,000 clones, more than 85% of them seen just once. The clonotype originates from a woman over 75 in a cohort sampled during active or convalescent COVID-19. V usage is TRBV19 and J usage is TRBJ1-5; D perhaps matches TRBD1 (6 bases). Sequencing input: peripheral blood. The CDR3 nucleotides read TGTGCCAGTAGTACTCCTCAGGGCAGGGGCAAGCAGCCCCAGCATTTT. This gives the protein CASSTPQGRGKQPQHF.